Sequencing of this TCR beta chain was carried out in a study of response to subunit inactivated influenza vaccine. This clonotype was counted many times. Antigen specificity is unknown. This CDR3 spans 14 amino acids. Trimming left V 6 bases short and J 1 base short, with 12 bases between. TCRdb processed the RT-PCR reads anew with MiXCR; each CDR3 protein has one entry. This sample carries about 620,000 distinct CDR3 sequences, approximately 10% of them seen once, and the ten largest clones take roughly 10%. Whole-study results and caveats: Few new T cells, the authors suggested, are recruited by each seasonal influenza vaccination.

The TCR comes from a man in his fifties or sixties who received an inactivated influenza vaccine. The sequences come from PBMCs from blood, collected on the day of vaccination. V is TRBV12-3 or TRBV12-4 and J is TRBJ1-1; TRBD1 might be the D (5 bases). CDR3 amino acids: CASRGERKNTEAFF. In DNA form, the CDR3 reads TGTGCCAGCAGGGGGGAACGGAAGAACACTGAAGCTTTCTTT.